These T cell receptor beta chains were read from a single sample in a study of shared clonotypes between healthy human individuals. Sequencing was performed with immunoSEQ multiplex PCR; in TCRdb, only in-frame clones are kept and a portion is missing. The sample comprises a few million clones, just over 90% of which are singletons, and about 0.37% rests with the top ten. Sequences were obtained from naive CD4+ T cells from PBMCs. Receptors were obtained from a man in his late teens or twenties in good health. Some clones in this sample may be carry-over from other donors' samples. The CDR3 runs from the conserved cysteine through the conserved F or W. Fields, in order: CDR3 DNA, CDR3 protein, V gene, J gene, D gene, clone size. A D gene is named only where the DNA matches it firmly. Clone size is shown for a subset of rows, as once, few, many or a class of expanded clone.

TGCGCCAGCAGCTTGGCCGGGACGGTGGGGATGAATGAGCAGTTCTTC	CASSLAGTVGMNEQFF	TRBV5-1	TRBJ2-1	.	.
TGTGCCAGCCATGATTGGGGGGGACAAGAGACCCAGTACTTC	CASHDWGGQETQYF	TRBV28	TRBJ2-5	TRBD2	.
TGTGCCAGCAGCTCGGGGACAGGAATGTTTTTT	CASSSGTGMFF	TRBV11-2	TRBJ1-4	TRBD1	.
TGTGCCAGCACCGGCGAGGCGGGCGAGACCCAGTACTTC	CASTGEAGETQYF	TRBV2	TRBJ2-5	.	.
TGTGCCAGCAGCCAAGATCAAGGGCAGGGGGCTGGTGGCTACACCTTC	CASSQDQGQGAGGYTF	TRBV4-2	TRBJ1-2	TRBD1	.
TGTGCCAGCAGTTCGGAATTAGCGGGAGATCGCAATGAGCAGTTCTTC	CASSSELAGDRNEQFF	TRBV6-6	TRBJ2-1	TRBD2	.
TGTGCCAGCAGCTCCCACCTGAGCGGGGTAGGGTATGGCTACACCTTC	CASSSHLSGVGYGYTF	TRBV7-2	TRBJ1-2	.	.
TGCAGCGCCGCGGGACAGGGACGAATTCAGTACTTC	CSAAGQGRIQYF	TRBV29-1	TRBJ2-4	TRBD1	.
TGTGCCAGCAGCTTTGGCCCCGGCACGGATGGCACGCAGTATTTT	CASSFGPGTDGTQYF	TRBV5-4	TRBJ2-3	.	.
TGTGCCAGCAGCCTCGGTGGCAACTCCTACGAGCAGTACTTC	CASSLGGNSYEQYF	TRBV6-6	TRBJ2-7	.	.
TGTGCCAGCAGCCGGGACAGGGGTGGAGAGACCCAGTACTTC	CASSRDRGGETQYF	TRBV7-2	TRBJ2-5	TRBD1	.
TGTGCCAGCAGTTTAAGTGACAGGGGTGAAAAACTGTTTTTT	CASSLSDRGEKLFF	TRBV28	TRBJ1-4	TRBD1	.
TGTGCCAGCAGTTTAAATTACTTAGCCAAAAACATTCAGTACTTC	CASSLNYLAKNIQYF	TRBV27	TRBJ2-4	.	.
TGCGCCAGCAGCTCCCAGCAAGAGACCCAGTACTTC	CASSSQQETQYF	TRBV5-1	TRBJ2-5	.	.
TGCGCCAGCAGCCCCCAGGGGATAGGGAATTCACCCCTCCACTTT	CASSPQGIGNSPLHF	TRBV5-1	TRBJ1-6	.	.
TGCGCCAGCAGCTTCACGGAGAGCTCCTACAATGAGCAGTTCTTC	CASSFTESSYNEQFF	TRBV5-1	TRBJ2-1	.	.
TGTGCCAGCAGTTTAACCCCGACAGGCACAGATACGCAGTATTTT	CASSLTPTGTDTQYF	TRBV27	TRBJ2-3	.	.
TGCAGCGTCACGGGACTAGCTATCTATGAGCAGTTCTTC	CSVTGLAIYEQFF	TRBV29-1	TRBJ2-1	TRBD2	.
TGTGCCAGCAGCCAGGGGAGAAGCACAGATACGCAGTATTTT	CASSQGRSTDTQYF	TRBV7-8	TRBJ2-3	.	.
TGCGCCAGCAGCCCGGGACAGGGTATTCCAGAGACCCAGTACTTC	CASSPGQGIPETQYF	TRBV4-3	TRBJ2-5	TRBD1	once
TGTGCCAGCTCACCATTTGAAGGGGAAAGGTATTATTTT	CASSPFEGERYYF	TRBV18	TRBJ2-3	.	.
TGTGCCAGCTCACCAGGGTTCGGTGACAATCAGCCCCAGCATTTT	CASSPGFGDNQPQHF	TRBV18	TRBJ1-5	.	.
TGCGCCAGCAGCAACGTTACAGGGCTCCCTCAAGCTTTCTTT	CASSNVTGLPQAFF	TRBV5-1	TRBJ1-1	.	.
TGTGCCAGCAGTGGGGTGGGCGGGAGCTCCTACAATGAGCAGTTCTTC	CASSGVGGSSYNEQFF	TRBV6-1	TRBJ2-1	TRBD2	.
TGTGCCAGCAGCCTGGACAGGGTCACTGAAGCTTTCTTT	CASSLDRVTEAFF	TRBV7-3	TRBJ1-1	TRBD1	.
TGTGCCAGCAGTGAAGCGGGCGCGGGTAACGCTGAAGCTTTCTTT	CASSEAGAGNAEAFF	TRBV6-1	TRBJ1-1	.	.
TGTGCCAGCAGTAAACCGGGACTAGCGGGAAAAAGGAATGAGCAGTTCTTC	CASSKPGLAGKRNEQFF	TRBV27	TRBJ2-1	TRBD2	.
TGTGCCAGCAGTTTAGCGGGGTCTTTAAATGAGCAGTTCTTC	CASSLAGSLNEQFF	TRBV28	TRBJ2-1	.	once
TGTGCCAGCAGTTCACAGGGGGGGACGAGGACTGAAGCTTTCTTT	CASSSQGGTRTEAFF	TRBV28	TRBJ1-1	TRBD1	.
TGTGCCAGCAGCTTGGGTCTGGACAGGAGTATGGACGAGCAGTACTTC	CASSLGLDRSMDEQYF	TRBV5-8	TRBJ2-7	TRBD1	.
TGTGCCAGCAGTGTACCGGGACAGTATATGGAGGGGTACACCTTC	CASSVPGQYMEGYTF	TRBV5-5	TRBJ1-2	TRBD1	.
TGCGCCAGCAGCCTCTTTTTGGGGGTTCCGGGAACTAGCGCGGAGTCCCAGTTCTTC	CASSLFLGVPGTSAESQFF	TRBV5-1	TRBJ2-1	TRBD2	.
TGTGCCAGCTCACCAGGGACAGGGGGAGTAACAGATACGCAGTATTTT	CASSPGTGGVTDTQYF	TRBV18	TRBJ2-3	TRBD1	.
TGTGCCAGCAGCCGCGAGCCTGGACTAGCGGGAGGATCCTACGAGCAGTACTTC	CASSREPGLAGGSYEQYF	TRBV7-9	TRBJ2-7	TRBD2	.
TGTGCCAGCAGCGTACAGAGTACCCGGGGGGGAAACACCATATATTTT	CASSVQSTRGGNTIYF	TRBV9	TRBJ1-3	.	.
TGTGCCAGCAGTTACTCAGGGACAAGCTCCTACAATGAGCAGTTCTTC	CASSYSGTSSYNEQFF	TRBV6-5	TRBJ2-1	.	.
TGTGCCAGTAGTTTAAACAGGGGGTCCTACGAGCAGTACTTC	CASSLNRGSYEQYF	TRBV19	TRBJ2-7	TRBD1	.
TGCGCCAGCACCTTAATATCAGGGGAAGCTTTCTTT	CASTLISGEAFF	TRBV5-1	TRBJ1-1	.	.
TGTGCCAGCGAGGGCCGGTTTACCTACGAGCAGTACTTC	CASEGRFTYEQYF	TRBV6-1	TRBJ2-7	.	.
TGTGCCAGTAGTATAAAAGCGGGAGGTCGACGGGACACCGGGGAGCTGTTTTTT	CASSIKAGGRRDTGELFF	TRBV19	TRBJ2-2	TRBD2	.
TGTGCCAGCAGCGGCCCCGGGACAGGGGATGGTCAGCCCCAGCATTTT	CASSGPGTGDGQPQHF	TRBV7-9	TRBJ1-5	TRBD1	few
TGTGCCAGCAGTGAACCGGGGGCAACCTACAATGAGCAGTTCTTC	CASSEPGATYNEQFF	TRBV2	TRBJ2-1	.	.
TGTGCCTGGGGAGGACTAGCGGGCACAGATACGCAGTATTTT	CAWGGLAGTDTQYF	TRBV30	TRBJ2-3	TRBD2	.
TGTGCCACCAGCAGAGCCCCCTCCCAAAGAGGGCGAAACACCGGGGAGCTGTTTTTT	CATSRAPSQRGRNTGELFF	TRBV15	TRBJ2-2	.	.
TGCGCCAGCAGCCGCAAAGTGGACAGGGGGCTCCAAGAGACCCAGTACTTC	CASSRKVDRGLQETQYF	TRBV5-1	TRBJ2-5	TRBD1	.